This T cell receptor (beta chain) was identified during a study of blood T cell repertoires in COVID-19. The overall study: The samples span acute and convalescent COVID-19 from the United States, Italy and Spain.

Sequencing was performed with immunoSEQ multiplex PCR; in TCRdb, only in-frame clones are kept and a portion is missing. Of 45,000 to 70,000 clones detected, approximately 90% appear once; the ten largest clones hold around 6.4%. From germline, CDR1 is LNHDA and CDR2 SQIVND (reference sequence). The CDR3 loop spans 13 amino acids. Trimming stripped 6 bases from V and 5 bases from J, with 12 bases between. V usage is TRBV19 and J usage is TRBJ2-3, with TRBD2 as a possible D gene (6 bases). This receptor was identified in a woman aged 60-75 years with COVID-19, enrolled during active disease. Sequencing was performed on peripheral blood. CDR3 amino acids: CASRDYGLDTQYF. The DNA of the CDR3 is TGTGCCAGTAGGGACTACGGATTAGATACGCAGTATTTT.